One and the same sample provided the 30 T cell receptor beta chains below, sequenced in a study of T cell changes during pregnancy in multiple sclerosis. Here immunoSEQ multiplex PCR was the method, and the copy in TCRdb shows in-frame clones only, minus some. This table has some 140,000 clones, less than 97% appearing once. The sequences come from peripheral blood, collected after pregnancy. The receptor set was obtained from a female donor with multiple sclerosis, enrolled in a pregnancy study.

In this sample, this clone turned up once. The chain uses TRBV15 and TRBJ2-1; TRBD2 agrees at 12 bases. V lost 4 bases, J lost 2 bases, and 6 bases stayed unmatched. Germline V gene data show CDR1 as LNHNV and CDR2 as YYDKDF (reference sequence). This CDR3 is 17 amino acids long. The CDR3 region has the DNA TGTGCCACCAGCATTCCGACTAGCGGGAGAACCTACAATGAGCAGTTCTTC. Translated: CATSIPTSGRTYNEQFF. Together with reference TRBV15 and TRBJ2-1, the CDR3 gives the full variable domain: DAMVIQNPRYQVTQFGKPVTLSCSQTLNHNVMYWYQQKSSQAPKLLFHYYDKDFNNEADTPDNFQSRRPNTSFCFLDIRSPGLGDTAMYLCATSIPTSGRTYNEQFFGPGTRLTVL.

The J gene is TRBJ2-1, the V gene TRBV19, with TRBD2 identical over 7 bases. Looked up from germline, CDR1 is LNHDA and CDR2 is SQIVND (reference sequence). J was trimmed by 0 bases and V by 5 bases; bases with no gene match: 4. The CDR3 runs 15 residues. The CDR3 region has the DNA TGTGCCAGTAGTCGGGGCGGGAGCTCCTACAATGAGCAGTTCTTC. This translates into CASSRGGSSYNEQFF.

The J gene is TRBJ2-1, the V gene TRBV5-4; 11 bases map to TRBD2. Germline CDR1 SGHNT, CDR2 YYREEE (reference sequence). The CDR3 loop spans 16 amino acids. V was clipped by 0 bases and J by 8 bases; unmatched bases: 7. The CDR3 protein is CASSLDLAGGLHEQFF. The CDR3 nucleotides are TGTGCCAGCAGCTTGGATCTAGCGGGAGGTCTTCATGAGCAGTTCTTC.

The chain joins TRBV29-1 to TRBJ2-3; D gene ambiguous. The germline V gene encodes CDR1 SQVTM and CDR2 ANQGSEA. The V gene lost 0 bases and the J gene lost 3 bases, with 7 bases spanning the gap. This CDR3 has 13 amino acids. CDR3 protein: CSVEDLFTDTQYF. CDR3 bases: TGCAGCGTTGAAGATCTTTTTACAGATACGCAGTATTTT.

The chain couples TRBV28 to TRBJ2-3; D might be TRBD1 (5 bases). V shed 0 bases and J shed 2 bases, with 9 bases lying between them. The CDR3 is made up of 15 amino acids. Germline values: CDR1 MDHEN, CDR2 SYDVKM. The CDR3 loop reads CASSLWVGDTDTQYF. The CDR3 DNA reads TGTGCCAGCAGTTTATGGGTAGGGGACACAGATACGCAGTATTTT.

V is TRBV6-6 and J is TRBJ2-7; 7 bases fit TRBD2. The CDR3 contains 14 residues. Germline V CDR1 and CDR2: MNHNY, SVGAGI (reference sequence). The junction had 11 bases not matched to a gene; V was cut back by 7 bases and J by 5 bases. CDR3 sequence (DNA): TGTGCCAGCACCCACGGAGGGAGGGGAGACGAGCAGTACTTC. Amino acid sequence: CASTHGGRGDEQYF.

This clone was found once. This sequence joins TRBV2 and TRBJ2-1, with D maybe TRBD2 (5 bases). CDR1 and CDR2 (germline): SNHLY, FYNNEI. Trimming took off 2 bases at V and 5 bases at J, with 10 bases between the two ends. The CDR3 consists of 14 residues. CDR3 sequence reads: CASSELTGNNEQFF. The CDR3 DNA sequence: TGTGCCAGCAGTGAACTAACGGGGAACAATGAGCAGTTCTTC.

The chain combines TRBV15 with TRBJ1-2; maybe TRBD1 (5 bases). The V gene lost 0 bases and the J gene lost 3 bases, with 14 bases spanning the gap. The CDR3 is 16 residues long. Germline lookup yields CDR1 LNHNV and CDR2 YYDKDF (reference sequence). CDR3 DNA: TGTGCCACCAGCAGAGATTTTGCAGGGATGGACTATGGCTACACCTTC. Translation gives CATSRDFAGMDYGYTF.

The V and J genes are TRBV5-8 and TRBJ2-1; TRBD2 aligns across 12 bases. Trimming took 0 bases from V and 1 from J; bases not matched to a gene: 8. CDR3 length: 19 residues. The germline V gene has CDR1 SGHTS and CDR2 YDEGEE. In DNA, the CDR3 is TGTGCCAGCAGCTTGGGGGCTAGCGGGAGGGTCACTTCCTACAATGAGCAGTTCTTC. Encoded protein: CASSLGASGRVTSYNEQFF.

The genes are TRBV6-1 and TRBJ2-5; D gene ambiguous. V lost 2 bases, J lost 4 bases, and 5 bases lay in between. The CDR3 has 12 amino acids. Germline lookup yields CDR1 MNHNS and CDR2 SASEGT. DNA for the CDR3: TGTGCCAGCAGTGAATTCCGAGAGACCCAGTACTTC. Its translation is CASSEFRETQYF.

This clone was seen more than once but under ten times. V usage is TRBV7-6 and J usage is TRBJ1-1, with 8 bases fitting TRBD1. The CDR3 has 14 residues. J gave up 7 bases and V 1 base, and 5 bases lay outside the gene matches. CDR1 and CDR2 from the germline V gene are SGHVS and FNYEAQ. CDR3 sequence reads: CASSLGTGTYEAFF. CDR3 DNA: TGTGCCAGCAGCTTAGGGACAGGGACCTATGAAGCTTTCTTT.

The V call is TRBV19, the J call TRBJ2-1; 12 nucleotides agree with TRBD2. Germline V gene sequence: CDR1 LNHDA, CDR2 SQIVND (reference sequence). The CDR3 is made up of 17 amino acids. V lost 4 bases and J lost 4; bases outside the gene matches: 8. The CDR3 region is CASSTLAGGIGYNEQFF. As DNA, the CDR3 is TGTGCCAGTAGTACCCTAGCGGGAGGGATCGGGTACAATGAGCAGTTCTTC. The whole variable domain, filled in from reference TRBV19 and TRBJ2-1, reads DGGITQSPKYLFRKEGQNVTLSCEQNLNHDAMYWYRQDPGQGLRLIYYSQIVNDFQKGDIAEGYSVSREKKESFPLTVTSAQKNPTAFYLCASSTLAGGIGYNEQFFGPGTRLTVL.

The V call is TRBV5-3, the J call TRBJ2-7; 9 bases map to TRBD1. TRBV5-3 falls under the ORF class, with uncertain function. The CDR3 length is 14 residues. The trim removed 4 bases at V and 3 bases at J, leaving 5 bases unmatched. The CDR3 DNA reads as TGTGCCAGAAGCCTAACGGACAGGGGCTACGAGCAGTACTTC. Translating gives CARSLTDRGYEQYF.

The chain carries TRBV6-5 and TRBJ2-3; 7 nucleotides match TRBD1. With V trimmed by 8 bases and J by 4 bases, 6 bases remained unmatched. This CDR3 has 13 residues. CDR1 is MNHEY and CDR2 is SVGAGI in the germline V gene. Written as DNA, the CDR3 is TGTGCCAGCGGGGAGACAGGGCCAGATACGCAGTATTTT. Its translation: CASGETGPDTQYF.

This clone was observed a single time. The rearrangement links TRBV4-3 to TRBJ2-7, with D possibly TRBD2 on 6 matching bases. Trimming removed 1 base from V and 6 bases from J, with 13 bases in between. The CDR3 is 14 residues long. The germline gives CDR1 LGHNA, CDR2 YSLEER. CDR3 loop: CASSQGLVNSEQYF. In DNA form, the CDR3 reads TGCGCCAGCAGCCAAGGACTAGTTAATAGCGAGCAGTACTTC.

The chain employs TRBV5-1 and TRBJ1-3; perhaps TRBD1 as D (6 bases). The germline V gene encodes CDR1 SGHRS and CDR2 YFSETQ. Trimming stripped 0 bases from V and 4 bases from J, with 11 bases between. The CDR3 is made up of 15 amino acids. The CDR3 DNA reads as TGCGCCAGCAGCTTGGGCAGGGGTGACGGAAACACCATATATTTT. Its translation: CASSLGRGDGNTIYF.

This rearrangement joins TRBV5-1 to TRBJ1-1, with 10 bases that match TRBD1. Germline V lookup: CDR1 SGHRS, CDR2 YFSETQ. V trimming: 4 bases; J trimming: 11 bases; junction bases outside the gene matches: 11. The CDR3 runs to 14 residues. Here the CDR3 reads CASSQPGTGEDAFF. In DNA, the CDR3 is TGCGCCAGCAGCCAACCCGGGACAGGGGAGGATGCTTTCTTT. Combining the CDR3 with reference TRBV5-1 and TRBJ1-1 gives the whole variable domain KAGVTQTPRYLIKTRGQQVTLSCSPISGHRSVSWYQQTPGQGLQFLFEYFSETQRNKGNFPGRFSGRQFSNSRSEMNVSTLELGDSALYLCASSQPGTGEDAFFGQGTRLTVV.

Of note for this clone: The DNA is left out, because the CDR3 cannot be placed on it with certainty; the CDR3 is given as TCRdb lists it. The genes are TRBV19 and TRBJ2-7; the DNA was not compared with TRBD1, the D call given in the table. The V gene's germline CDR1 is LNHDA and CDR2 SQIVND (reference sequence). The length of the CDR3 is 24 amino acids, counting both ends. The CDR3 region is CASSMIVSGQVGRAVLRAGGEQYF.

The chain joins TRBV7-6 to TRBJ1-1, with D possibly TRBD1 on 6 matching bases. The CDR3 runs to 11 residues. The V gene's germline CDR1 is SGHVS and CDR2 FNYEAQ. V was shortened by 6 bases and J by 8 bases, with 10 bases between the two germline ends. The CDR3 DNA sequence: TGTGCCAGCAGTCTGGACAGCGAAGCTTTCTTT. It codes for CASSLDSEAFF.

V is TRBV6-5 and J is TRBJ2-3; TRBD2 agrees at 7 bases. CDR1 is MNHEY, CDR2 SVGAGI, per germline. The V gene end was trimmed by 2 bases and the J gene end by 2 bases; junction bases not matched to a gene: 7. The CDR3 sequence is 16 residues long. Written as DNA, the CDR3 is TGTGCCAGCAGTTACCGGACTAGTGTACACACAGATACGCAGTATTTT. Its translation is CASSYRTSVHTDTQYF.

Here the CDR3 reads CASKEQLNTEAFF. Here the CDR3 DNA reads TGTGCCAGCAAAGAGCAATTGAACACTGAAGCTTTCTTT. The chain has TRBV28 and TRBJ1-1; D gene uncertain. CDR3 size: 13 residues. V was pared by 7 bases and J by 0 bases, with 9 bases between. CDR1 and CDR2 from the germline V gene are MDHEN and SYDVKM.

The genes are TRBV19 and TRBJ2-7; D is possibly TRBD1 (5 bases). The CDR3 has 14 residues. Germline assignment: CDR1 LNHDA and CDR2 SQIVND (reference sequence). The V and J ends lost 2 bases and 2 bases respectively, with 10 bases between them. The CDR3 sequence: CASSIQGPTYEQYF. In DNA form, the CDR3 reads TGTGCCAGTAGTATACAGGGCCCGACCTACGAGCAGTACTTC.

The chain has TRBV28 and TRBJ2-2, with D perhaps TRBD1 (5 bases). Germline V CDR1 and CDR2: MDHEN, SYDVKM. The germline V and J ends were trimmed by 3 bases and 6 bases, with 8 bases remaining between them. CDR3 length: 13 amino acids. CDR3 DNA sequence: TGTGCCAGCAGTTTGCTAGGGGCCGGGGAGCTGTTTTTT. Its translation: CASSLLGAGELFF.

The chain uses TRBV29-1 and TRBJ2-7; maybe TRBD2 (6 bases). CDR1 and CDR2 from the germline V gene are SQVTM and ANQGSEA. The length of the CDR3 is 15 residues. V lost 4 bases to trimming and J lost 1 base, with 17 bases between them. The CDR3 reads CSVVSRGTASYEQYF. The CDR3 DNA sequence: TGCAGCGTTGTGTCACGCGGGACGGCTTCCTACGAGCAGTACTTC.

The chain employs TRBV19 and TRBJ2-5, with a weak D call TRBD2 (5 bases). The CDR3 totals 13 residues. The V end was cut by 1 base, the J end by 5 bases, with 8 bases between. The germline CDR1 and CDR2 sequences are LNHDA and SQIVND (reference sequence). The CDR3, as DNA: TGTGCCAGTAGTATAGGAGGGATGGAGACCCAGTACTTC. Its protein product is CASSIGGMETQYF.

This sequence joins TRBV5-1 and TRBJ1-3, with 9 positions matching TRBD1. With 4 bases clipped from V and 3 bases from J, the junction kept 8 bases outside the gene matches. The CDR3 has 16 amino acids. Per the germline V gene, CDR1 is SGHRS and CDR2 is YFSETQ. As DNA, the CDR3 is TGCGCCAGCAGCACTAGGACAGGGGCCGTTGGAAACACCATATATTTT. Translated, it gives CASSTRTGAVGNTIYF.

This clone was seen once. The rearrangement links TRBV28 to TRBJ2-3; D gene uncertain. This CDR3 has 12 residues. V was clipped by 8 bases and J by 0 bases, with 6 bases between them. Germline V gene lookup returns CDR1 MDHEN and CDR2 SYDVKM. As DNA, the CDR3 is TGTGCCAGCTTAACTAGCACAGATACGCAGTATTTT. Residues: CASLTSTDTQYF.

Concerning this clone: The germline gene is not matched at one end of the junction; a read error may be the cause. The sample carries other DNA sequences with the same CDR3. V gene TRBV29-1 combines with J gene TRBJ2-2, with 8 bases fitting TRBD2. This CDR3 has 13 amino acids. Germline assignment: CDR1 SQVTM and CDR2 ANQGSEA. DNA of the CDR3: TGCAGCGTTCGTGACGGGAGGGCCGGGGAGCTGTTCTTT. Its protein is CSVRDGRAGELFF.

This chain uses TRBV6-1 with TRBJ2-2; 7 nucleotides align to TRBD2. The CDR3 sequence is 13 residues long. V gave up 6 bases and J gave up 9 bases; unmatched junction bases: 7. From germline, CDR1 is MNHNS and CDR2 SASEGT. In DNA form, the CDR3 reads TGTGCCAGCAGGTCGACTAGCAGCAGGGAGCTGTTTTTT. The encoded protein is CASRSTSSRELFF.

CDR3 DNA sequence: TGTGCCAGCAGTTCACAGATATTCTATGGCTACACCTTC. Protein: CASSSQIFYGYTF. The chain has TRBV6-5 and TRBJ1-2; no reliable D call. Germline CDR1 is MNHEY and CDR2 is SVGAGI. This CDR3 comprises 13 residues. Between the trimmed V and J ends, which lost 4 bases and 4 bases, there was a span of 10 bases.